These 26 T cell receptor beta chains were sequenced from one sample in a study of tumor and adjacent non-tumor tissue in lung cancer. No cell sorting was done before RNA was extracted from the tissue. The library came from three nested PCR rounds adapted from ARM-PCR protocols. Using its own MiXCR run on the multiplex PCR reads, TCRdb lists one record per CDR3 protein. Of 120,000 or so distinct CDR3 sequences in the sample, over 65% are singletons; the top ten hold roughly 13%. Sequenced sample: lung tumor tissue. The receptors derive from a man aged 30-40 years with non-small cell lung cancer.

As for this clonotype: A much larger clone lies one base from this, so it may be a read error. The chain couples TRBV6-2 or TRBV6-3 to TRBJ2-5; possibly TRBD2 for D (6 bases). CDR3 length: 15 residues. Germline values: CDR1 MNHEY, CDR2 SVGEGT. The V end was cut by 5 bases, the J end by 2 bases, with 15 bases between. Here the CDR3 DNA reads TGTGCCAGCAGTCAACCGGGGACTCTGCAAGAGACCCAGTACTTC. This sequence encodes CASSQPGTLQETQYF.

A remark on this clonotype: A much more abundant neighbour one base away suggests this may be a read error. This sequence joins TRBV20-1 and TRBJ2-2, with TRBD1 as a possible D gene (5 bases). Germline V gene data show CDR1 as DFQATT and CDR2 as SNEGSKA (reference sequence). The CDR3 covers 12 residues. Deletions cut 6 bases from V and 12 bases from J, with 17 bases between. CDR3: CSARGPGWKLFF. DNA of the CDR3: TGCAGTGCCCGCGGACCAGGGTGGAAGCTGTTTTTT.

As regards this clonotype: Since the CDR3 does not end with the conserved phenylalanine or tryptophan, this likely comes from a read error. The chain links TRBV12-3 or TRBV12-4 to TRBJ2-7, with 8 bases matching TRBD1. V was clipped by 1 base and J by 10 bases; unmatched bases: 9. This CDR3 contains 14 residues. CDR3 coding DNA: TGTGCCAGCAGTTTAGGGACAGGGAGTCTCGATCAGTACCTC. Protein sequence: CASSLGTGSLDQYL.

This clonotype was seen only a few times. A much larger clonotype is one base distant, so this may be a read error. Since the CDR3 does not end with the conserved phenylalanine or tryptophan, this likely comes from a read error. The chain links TRBV20-1 to TRBJ2-7; D is perhaps TRBD2 (6 bases). Germline V gene sequence: CDR1 DFQATT, CDR2 SNEGSKA (reference sequence). The V gene lost 6 bases and the J gene lost 4 bases, with 10 bases spanning the gap. The CDR3 has 11 residues. The DNA for the CDR3 is TGCAGTGCGTCGGGGAGGTACGAGCAGTACTCC. It yields the protein CSASGRYEQYS.

To note about this clonotype: It may be a read error: a sequence one base away is much more abundant. The J gene is TRBJ1-1, the V gene TRBV7-2, with a possible D match to TRBD1 (5 bases). There are 13 residues in the CDR3. Germline V gene lookup returns CDR1 SGHTA and CDR2 FQGNSA. CDR3 sequence (DNA): TGTGTCAGCAGCTTGGGACTGAACACTGAAGCTTTCTTT. As protein: CVSSLGLNTEAFF.

The V and J genes are TRBV11-2 and TRBJ2-1; the match to TRBD2 covers 7 bases. The CDR3 sequence is 15 residues long. J was trimmed by 4 bases and V by 7 bases; bases with no gene match: 10. CDR1 is SGHAT, CDR2 FQNNGV, per germline. The CDR3 coding sequence is TGTGCCAGCAACACCGGGACTAACGCTTACAATGAGCAGTTCTTC. Protein sequence: CASNTGTNAYNEQFF.

This clonotype was recorded many times. J is TRBJ2-1 and V is TRBV6-2 or TRBV6-3; D tentatively fits TRBD1 or TRBD2 (5 bases each). Germline V gives CDR1 MNHEY, CDR2 SVGEGT. Trimming removed 6 bases at V and 7 bases at J, with 19 bases between. CDR3 length: 15 amino acids. CDR3 nucleotide sequence: TGTGCCAGCAGCCCCTTACGAGGGGCGGAGAATGAGCAGTTCTTC. Protein product: CASSPLRGAENEQFF.

The CDR3 DNA sequence: TGTGCCAGCAATCTAGTCCCCGATGAGCAGTTCTTC. This encodes CASNLVPDEQFF. The chain couples TRBV11-3 to TRBJ2-1; D gene unclear. The V gene's germline CDR1 is SGHNT and CDR2 YENEEA. V was pared by 7 bases and J by 8 bases, with 12 bases between. The CDR3 is 12 amino acids.

This clonotype appeared a few times. A single base separates this from a much larger clone, so it may be a read error. This sequence joins TRBV12-3 or TRBV12-4 and TRBJ2-5, with D possibly TRBD2 on 5 matching bases. Trimming pared 0 bases from V and 6 bases from J, leaving 8 bases between. CDR3 length: 13 residues. CDR3 amino acids: CASSLARGKTQYF. The CDR3 DNA sequence: TGTGCCAGCAGTTTAGCCCGGGGTAAGACCCAGTACTTC.

For this clonotype: A single base separates this from a much larger clone, so it may be a read error. The J gene is TRBJ2-3, the V gene TRBV12-5; possibly TRBD1 for D (6 bases). There are 15 residues in the CDR3. Germline assignment: CDR1 LGHNT and CDR2 FRNRAP. V shed 5 bases and J shed 4 bases, with 16 bases lying between them. CDR3 sequence: CASGPTWGRADTQYF. DNA for the CDR3: TGTGCTAGTGGTCCCACGTGGGGGCGGGCAGATACGCAGTATTTT.

In this sample, this clonotype turned up many times. J is TRBJ2-1 and V is TRBV4-2; D is perhaps TRBD2 (5 bases). Deletions cut 1 base from V and 3 bases from J, with 10 bases between. Germline V gene sequence: CDR1 LGHNA, CDR2 YNFKEQ. This CDR3 has 15 amino acids. This CDR3 reads CASSQASGNYNEQFF. CDR3 sequence (DNA): TGTGCCAGCAGCCAAGCCAGCGGAAACTACAATGAGCAGTTCTTC.

The table lists this clonotype with a count of one. A read error may explain this, as a much larger clone is one base away. The chain uses TRBV12-5 and TRBJ1-5; 7 positions agree with TRBD1. CDR1 and CDR2 (germline): LGHNT, FRNRAP. This CDR3 region has 14 residues. CDR3 DNA: TGTGTTAGTGGTTTGGCACAGGGGTGGCAGCCCCAGCATTTT. Translated: CVSGLAQGWQPQHF.

J is TRBJ2-3 and V is TRBV20-1; 7 nucleotides agree with TRBD1. This CDR3 region has 18 residues. Looked up from germline, CDR1 is DFQATT and CDR2 is SNEGSKA (reference sequence). With V trimmed by 7 bases and J by 1 base, 20 bases remained unmatched. The DNA of the CDR3 is TGCAGTGATTCGGGAACTCTCGAGGGGGCCGGTCGCACAGATACGCAGTATTTT. This codes for CSDSGTLEGAGRTDTQYF.

As regards this clonotype: This may arise from a read error, as a much more abundant clone is one base away. The CDR3 reads CTSRPDILGVMFF. Here the CDR3 DNA reads TGTACCAGCAGGCCGGACATCCTAGGTGTAATGTTTTTT. The chain employs TRBV12-3 or TRBV12-4 and TRBJ2-2, with D maybe TRBD1 (5 bases). CDR3 length equals 13 residues.

This clonotype was seen ten or more times. This rearrangement joins TRBV20-1 to TRBJ2-7; 7 bases align to TRBD1. The CDR3 is 14 residues long. Germline CDR1 is DFQATT and CDR2 is SNEGSKA (reference sequence). J was trimmed by 2 bases and V by 1 base; bases with no gene match: 5. In DNA form, the CDR3 reads TGCAGTGCTAGAGTCCCGGGACAGCCCTACGAGCAGTACTTC. Translating gives CSARVPGQPYEQYF.

As for this clonotype: A much larger clone is a single base away; this may be a read error. The conserved final phenylalanine or tryptophan is absent from the CDR3, which likely points to a read error. The V gene is TRBV4-1, the J gene TRBJ2-5, with D uncertain. The V and J ends lost 0 bases and 5 bases respectively, with 10 bases between them. The germline gives CDR1 MGHRA, CDR2 YSYEKL. The CDR3 covers 14 residues. CDR3 DNA: TGCGCCAGCAGCCAAGATCACCAGAGGGAGACCCAGTACTCC. Amino acids: CASSQDHQRETQYS.

About this clonotype: Since a much larger clone is just one base distant, this may be a read error. The gene calls are TRBV20-1 and TRBJ2-7, with 7 bases aligning to TRBD1. The germline V gene has CDR1 DFQATT and CDR2 SNEGSKA (reference sequence). This CDR3 has 13 residues. The CDR3 nucleotides read TGCAGTACTAGAAGACAGGGCACCTACGAGCAGTACTTC. It yields the protein CSTRRQGTYEQYF.

In this sample, this clonotype turned up a few times. A much larger clone is a single base away; this may be a read error. V and J are TRBV11-3 and TRBJ2-2; D unresolved. This CDR3 is built from 15 residues. CDR1 SGHNT and CDR2 YENEEA come from the germline V gene. Deletions cut 4 bases from V and 5 bases from J, with 14 bases between. CDR3 sequence reads: CASSSRIGITGELFF. Written as DNA, the CDR3 is TGTGCCAGCAGCTCCCGGATAGGGATAACCGGGGAGCTGTTTTTT.

A remark on this clonotype: One end of the junction is discordant with germline, which a read error may explain. The J gene is TRBJ2-5, the V gene TRBV5-6; the D is unclear. Germline CDR1 is SGHDT and CDR2 is YYEEEE. This CDR3 is built from 14 residues. CDR3 in amino acids: CPSSFESQLETQYF. The DNA for the CDR3 is TGTCCCAGCAGCTTCGAGAGCCAGTTGGAGACCCAGTACTTC.

Worth noting for this clonotype: One base away lies a much larger clone, so this may be a sequencing read error. The chain combines TRBV5-4 with TRBJ1-2; no reliable D call. This CDR3 comprises 14 residues. Germline V CDR1 and CDR2: SGHNT, YYREEE (reference sequence). This CDR3 reads CASSFFGGYYGYSF. Here the CDR3 DNA reads TGTGCCAGCAGCTTTTTTGGAGGCTACTATGGCTACAGCTTC.

With respect to this clonotype: The junction does not match germline at one end; this may be a read error. The chain links TRBV11-2 to TRBJ2-2; the match to TRBD2 covers 7 bases. Germline V gene lookup returns CDR1 SGHAT and CDR2 FQNNGV. The CDR3 is 15 amino acids. CDR3 DNA: TGTGCTAGCAGCGGGGCCGCGGTAGCGACCGGGGAGCTGTTTTTT. This translates into CASSGAAVATGELFF.

The J gene is TRBJ2-5, the V gene TRBV5-1, with 10 positions matching TRBD1. The CDR3 length is 15 residues. Germline V gives CDR1 SGHRS, CDR2 YFSETQ. J lost 4 bases, V lost 7 bases, and 10 bases had no gene match. The CDR3 DNA reads as TGCGCCAGCTGCTCGGGACAGGGGTCCAGAGAGACCCAGTACTTC. This gives the protein CASCSGQGSRETQYF.

This clonotype was seen repeatedly, ten times or more. The rearrangement links TRBV20-1 to TRBJ1-1, with no clear D. This CDR3 has 13 amino acids. V dropped 0 bases and J dropped 7 bases, with 12 bases sitting between them. The germline gives CDR1 DFQATT, CDR2 SNEGSKA (reference sequence). As DNA, the CDR3 is TGCAGTGCTAGAGACCCCCTCCGGCTTGAAGCTTTCTTT. Translated: CSARDPLRLEAFF.

A note on this clonotype: A much larger clone differs by one base, so this may be a read error. The chain carries TRBV20-1 and TRBJ2-1; D perhaps matches TRBD2 (6 bases). The V gene's germline CDR1 is DFQATT and CDR2 SNEGSKA (reference sequence). The V end lost 0 bases, the J end lost 6 bases, and 15 bases lay between the germline ends. This CDR3 is built from 15 residues. The CDR3 reads CSARDQGGMRNEQFF. The CDR3 DNA reads TGCAGTGCTAGAGATCAAGGAGGGATGCGCAATGAGCAGTTCTTC.

Turning to this clonotype: This sequence may be a read error, since a much larger clone differs from it by one base. The chain uses TRBV11-2 and TRBJ1-5, with 9 bases identical to TRBD1. Gene TRBJ2-3 matches the end of the DNA better, so the J call may be wrong. The CDR3 extends over 15 amino acids. Germline values: CDR1 SGHAT, CDR2 FQNNGV. The CDR3 DNA reads as TGTGCCAGCAACCCGGGACAGGGTAATTTGCAGCCCCAGTATTTT. This sequence encodes CASNPGQGNLQPQYF.

Details on this clonotype: This could be a read error, since a much larger clone is one nucleotide away. The CDR3 region is CASSQAVVGETQHF. In nucleotides, the CDR3 is TGCGCCAGCAGCCAAGCAGTGGTCGGGGAGACCCAGCACTTC. The chain links TRBV4-3 to TRBJ2-5; D is possibly TRBD2 (5 bases). The CDR3 consists of 14 residues. Looked up from germline, CDR1 is LGHNA and CDR2 is YSLEER.